This T cell receptor beta chain was documented in a study of blood T cell repertoires in COVID-19. Study in general: Samples representing acute and convalescent COVID-19 were sourced from the United States, Italy and Spain. From T cells, B-cell-depleted T cells, or PBMCs came the material, which was cDNA or gDNA.

Germline V gene data show CDR1 as GTSNPN and CDR2 as SVGIG (reference sequence). The V end lost 2 bases, the J end lost 7 bases, and 18 bases lay between the germline ends. The CDR3 is made up of 14 amino acids. Per the authors' pipeline: Scientists estimated how many nucleated cells there were by amplifying reference gene primers. The repertoire was sequenced with immunoSEQ multiplex PCR; TCRdb's copy has only in-frame clones and lacks some. V, J and clone size derive from that table, while D and trimming were established from the DNA sequence. The sample lists approximately 210,000 clones, 92% seen once, with under 1.5% in the top ten.

The genes are TRBV30 and TRBJ2-7; tentative D call: TRBD2 (7 bases). This clonotype originated in a young man with acute or convalescent COVID-19. Sequencing was done on a sample of peripheral blood. CDR3 coding DNA: TGTGCCTGGAGTCTGGGGGGGGCGTCGCGGGAGCAGTACTTC. Its protein is CAWSLGGASREQYF.